This is a list of T cell receptor beta chains from one sample in a study of blood T cell repertoires in COVID-19. The data were produced by immunoSEQ multiplex PCR, yet TCRdb's version contains in-frame clones alone and is incomplete. This table holds roughly 100,000 clones, more than 80% found once. The sequenced material came from peripheral blood. The receptors originated from a woman aged 60 to 75 with acute or convalescent COVID-19. CDR3s include the opening cysteine and the closing phenylalanine or tryptophan. Clone size is given for some rows only: seen once, a few or many times, or a class if the clone is expanded.

>.|TRBV10-2|TRBJ2-1
CASSGTAYNEQFF
>once|TRBV7-8|TRBJ1-2
CASSLAPGGVNYGYTF
>.|TRBV28|TRBJ1-6
CASTDWSGDNSPLHF
>.|TRBV19|TRBJ2-1
CASSSPPTSGGPWDEQFF
>.|TRBV24-1|TRBJ1-2
CATSEESWYGYTF
>.|TRBV2|TRBJ2-7
CASSLAYEQYF
>.|TRBV27|TRBJ2-5
CASSPVVGGQETQYF
>.|TRBV2|TRBJ1-5
CASSDTGNQPQHF
>.|TRBV7-9|TRBJ1-4
CASSLLGQGKEKLFF
>.|TRBV15|TRBJ2-3
CATSRRLGDTQYF
>few|TRBV19|TRBJ1-5
CASTTMAGNQPQHF
>.|TRBV2|TRBJ2-1
CASSISGGNNEQFF
>.|TRBV18|TRBJ2-1
CASSTSGGVNEQFF
>.|TRBV4-2|TRBJ1-4
CASSQVYRSISGKLFF
>.|TRBV27|TRBJ2-4
CASSLAGGPGKKYF
>.|TRBV11-3|TRBJ2-3
CASSPGITDTQYF
>.|TRBV19|TRBJ1-5
CASSNDRQTAQHF
>.|TRBV27|TRBJ2-6
CASSRSGTPSGANVLTF
>many|TRBV19|TRBJ2-3
CASTEDFTDTQYF
>.|TRBV7-8|TRBJ1-4
CASSSDRREKLFF
>once|TRBV11-2|TRBJ2-5
CASSPGTSGGTQTQYF
>.|TRBV19|TRBJ2-7
CASSIGQGVSYEQYF
>.|TRBV4-2|TRBJ1-2
CASSQDPLPAGGYTF
>.|TRBV11-1|TRBJ1-1
CASSQPRGANTEAFF
>once|TRBV10-3|TRBJ2-5
CAISDIWSGDRGLRETQYF
>.|TRBV19|TRBJ1-1
CASRGQGNSEAFF
>.|TRBV2|TRBJ2-1
CASSATGNNEQFF
>.|TRBV5-8|TRBJ1-1
CASSLVATEAFF
>.|TRBV11-2|TRBJ1-6
CASSFNRVNSPLHF
>.|TRBV28|TRBJ1-5
CASSFLGQISNQPQHF
>.|TRBV18|TRBJ2-7
CASSPIPAGGYEQYF
>.|TRBV2|TRBJ2-7
CASSEQRSSYEQYF
>once|TRBV19|TRBJ1-3
CASSIPGRGRNTIYF
>.|TRBV7-6|TRBJ2-7
CASSQAGTGDYEQYF
>once|TRBV29-1|TRBJ2-7
CSVEITGRGPYEQYF
>.|TRBV5-1|TRBJ2-7
CASSSGTSGLYEQYF
>.|TRBV20-1|TRBJ1-5
CSASRDRDQPQHF
>.|TRBV6-1|TRBJ1-2
CASSVNPGQINYGYTF
>many|TRBV10-3|TRBJ2-5
CAISPGLADQETQYF
>.|TRBV9|TRBJ1-4
CASSVNRGTNEKLFF
>.|TRBV11-2|TRBJ2-7
CASSLELRTGSGSYEQYF
>.|TRBV19|TRBJ2-1
CASSMSGQYNEQFF
>.|TRBV19|TRBJ1-6
CASSTVPKGGNSPLHF
>.|TRBV6-5|TRBJ1-5
CASTQGTGVNQPQHF
>.|TRBV7-8|TRBJ1-5
CASSLASDNQPQHF
>.|TRBV25-1|TRBJ2-5
CARALAVQETQYF
>.|TRBV11-2|TRBJ2-1
CASSAGAVRDEQFF
>.|TRBV3-1/TRBV3-2|TRBJ2-1
CASSQGTEDNEQFF
>.|TRBV5-1|TRBJ1-1
CASSRTGGNTEAFF
>.|TRBV19|TRBJ1-2
CASSIPGRGSYGYTF
>.|TRBV11-3|TRBJ1-1
CASSLSWNTEAFF
>.|TRBV7-3|TRBJ2-1
CASSLGLAGEYNEQFF
>.|TRBV6-1|TRBJ1-4
CASSEDGGTGEKLFF
>.|TRBV3-1/TRBV3-2|TRBJ2-3
CASSSLAGGSYTDTQYF
>.|TRBV21-1|TRBJ1-1
CASSKGMGGPNTEAFF
>.|TRBV12-3/TRBV12-4|TRBJ2-5
CASSSTAAGTQYF
>.|TRBV5-1|TRBJ1-4
CASSLAPPGQGGEKLFF